This T cell receptor beta chain derives from a study of long-term antiretroviral therapy in people with HIV. Turning to this clone: Its specificity is not known.

Study results and caveats: Repertoire dominance by clones expanded before ART was seen at all time points. Specimen acquisition occurred between about 2004 and 2018, potentially under older ART regimens.

This CDR3 has 15 residues. Germline V gene sequence: CDR1 SGHDN, CDR2 FVKESK. Trimming took 4 bases from V and 4 from J, leaving 17 bases between them. The authors ran the immunoSEQ assay, v3.0, at survey level. Data came from immunoSEQ multiplex PCR; TCRdb stores just in-frame clones and leaves some out. The data contain around 32,000 clones, around 97% of them singletons. No donor had fewer than one pre-ART PBMC sample or fewer than two post-ART PBMC samples. The sequenced sample was unsorted PBMCs, obtained 7.6 years after starting antiretroviral therapy. This TCR derives from a man aged 25 to 40 with HIV. The chain recombines TRBV14 with TRBJ2-7, with D possibly matching TRBD2 (6 bases). CDR3 protein: CASSLFGGLGYEQYF. In DNA form, the CDR3 reads TGTGCCAGCAGCCTCTTCGGGGGTCTTGGGTACGAGCAGTACTTC.